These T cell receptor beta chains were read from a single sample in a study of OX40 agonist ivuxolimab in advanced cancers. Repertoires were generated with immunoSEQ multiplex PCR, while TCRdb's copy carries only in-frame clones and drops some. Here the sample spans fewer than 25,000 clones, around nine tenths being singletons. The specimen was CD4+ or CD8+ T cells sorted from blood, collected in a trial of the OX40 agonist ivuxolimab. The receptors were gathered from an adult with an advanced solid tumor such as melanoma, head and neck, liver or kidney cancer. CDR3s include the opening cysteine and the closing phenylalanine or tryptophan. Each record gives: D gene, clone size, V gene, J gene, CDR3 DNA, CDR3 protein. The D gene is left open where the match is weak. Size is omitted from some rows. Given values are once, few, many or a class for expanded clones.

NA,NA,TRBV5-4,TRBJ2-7,TGTGCCAGCAGAGAACTAGGTTCCTACGAGCAGTACTTC,CASRELGSYEQYF
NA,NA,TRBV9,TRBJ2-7,TGTGCCAGCAGCGTAGAGGCAGGGAGTTACGAGCAGTACTTC,CASSVEAGSYEQYF
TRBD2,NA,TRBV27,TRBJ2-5,TGTGCCAGCAGTTTATCTGCCGGGGGGGCTTATCAAGAGACCCAGTACTTC,CASSLSAGGAYQETQYF
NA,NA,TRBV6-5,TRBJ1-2,TGTGCCAGCAGTTACGTGGGGGGTACTAACTATGGCTACACCTTC,CASSYVGGTNYGYTF
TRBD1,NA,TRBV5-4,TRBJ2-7,TGTGCCAGCAGCCAGGAGGCCGGGACAGTCTCCTACGAGCAGTACTTC,CASSQEAGTVSYEQYF
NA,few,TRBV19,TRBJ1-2,TGTGCCAGTAGTATCGACAGAGGGTACGATGGCTACACCTTC,CASSIDRGYDGYTF
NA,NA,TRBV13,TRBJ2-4,TGTGCCAGCAGCTTAGGCCTAATGGCAAAAAACATTCAGTACTTC,CASSLGLMAKNIQYF
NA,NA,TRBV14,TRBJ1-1,TGTGCCAGCAGCCGGGGGTCCTCGTCTAGGTACACTGAAGCTTTCTTT,CASSRGSSSRYTEAFF
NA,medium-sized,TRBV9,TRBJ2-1,TGTGCCAGCAGCGTAGGGGGTGTGGCTGAGCAGTTCTTC,CASSVGGVAEQFF
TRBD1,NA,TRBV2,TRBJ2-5,TGTGCCAGCAGCCCGGGGACAGGGTGGGAGACCCAGTACTTC,CASSPGTGWETQYF
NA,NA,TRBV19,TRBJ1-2,TGTGCCAGTAGTATAGCCCCGGGCCCCGTTTATGGCTACACCTTC,CASSIAPGPVYGYTF
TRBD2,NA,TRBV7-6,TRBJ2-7,TGTGCCAGCGGGCTAGCGGGAGGGTTCTCCTACGAGCAGTACTTC,CASGLAGGFSYEQYF
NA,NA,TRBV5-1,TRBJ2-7,TGCGCCAGCAGCTTGCACGGGAGCTCCTACGAGCAGTACTTC,CASSLHGSSYEQYF
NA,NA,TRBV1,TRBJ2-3,TGCACCAGCAGCCAAGATCCTAGGACTAGCGGGAGGAGCACAGATACGCAGTATTTT,CTSSQDPRTSGRSTDTQYF
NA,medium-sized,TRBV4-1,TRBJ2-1,TGCGCCAGCAGCGCGGACTTCTACAATGAGCAGTTCTTC,CASSADFYNEQFF
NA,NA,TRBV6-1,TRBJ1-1,TGTGCCAGCATCGCACAGCGAAACACTGAAGCTTTCTTT,CASIAQRNTEAFF
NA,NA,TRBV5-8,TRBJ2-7,TGTGCCAGCAGCTTGGCCTGGATTAGCGGGACAGGCGAGCAGTACTTC,CASSLAWISGTGEQYF
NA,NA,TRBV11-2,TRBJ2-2,TGTGCCAGCAGCTTATTTGTAGGTCAGGGTGGGACCGGGGAGCTGTTTTTT,CASSLFVGQGGTGELFF
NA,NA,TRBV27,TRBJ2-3,TGTGCCAGCAGTTCCCCCTCAGGGATCCCAGATACGCAGTATTTT,CASSSPSGIPDTQYF
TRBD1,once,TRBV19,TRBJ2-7,TGTGCCAGTAGTATCCCGACCGGGACAGGGCGGTACGAGCAGTACTTC,CASSIPTGTGRYEQYF
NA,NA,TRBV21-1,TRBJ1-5,TGTGCCAGCAATATGGGGGGCTATCAGCCCCAGCATTTT,CASNMGGYQPQHF
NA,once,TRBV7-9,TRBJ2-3,TGTGCCAGCAGCTTTAAAAGGGGGATCCCGACCAGCACAGATACGCAGTATTTT,CASSFKRGIPTSTDTQYF
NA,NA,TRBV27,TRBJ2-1,TGTGCCAGCGACGCCAGAACCGGGGAGCAGTTCTTC,CASDARTGEQFF
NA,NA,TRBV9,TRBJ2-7,TGTGCCAGCAGCCTGTCGGATTCCTACGAGCAGTACTTC,CASSLSDSYEQYF
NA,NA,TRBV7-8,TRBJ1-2,TGTGCCAGCAGCCCCGGCGCGCGGGCTCGGGAGTATGGCTACACCTTC,CASSPGARAREYGYTF
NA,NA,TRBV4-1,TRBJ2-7,TGCGCCAGCAGCCAAGACTTTCGAGTCCTTCTGTACGAGCAGTACTTC,CASSQDFRVLLYEQYF
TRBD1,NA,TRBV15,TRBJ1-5,TGTGCCACCAGCATCGGGGGACAGGGGTCCCTACCATATAGCAATCAGCCCCAGCATTTT,CATSIGGQGSLPYSNQPQHF
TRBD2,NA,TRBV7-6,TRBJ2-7,TGTGCCAGCAGCCGGCGGACACTAGCGGATTACGAGCAGTACTTC,CASSRRTLADYEQYF
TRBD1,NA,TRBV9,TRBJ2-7,TGTGCCAGCAGCCCCCCCGGGACAGGGGGCCTCTCCTACGAGCAGTACTTC,CASSPPGTGGLSYEQYF
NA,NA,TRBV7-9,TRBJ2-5,TGTGCCAGCAGCTCCGGGACTCAGTACCAAGAGACCCAGTACTTC,CASSSGTQYQETQYF
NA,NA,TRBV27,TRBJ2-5,TGTGCCAGCAGTTTATACGGGAACCCCGGAGCCCAGTACTTC,CASSLYGNPGAQYF
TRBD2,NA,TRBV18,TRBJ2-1,TGTGCCAGCTCACCACCGGGACTAGCGAATAACGATGAGCAGTTCTTC,CASSPPGLANNDEQFF
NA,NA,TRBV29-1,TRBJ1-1,TGCAGCGTTCCGATGAACACTGAAGCTTTCTTT,CSVPMNTEAFF
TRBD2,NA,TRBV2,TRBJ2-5,TGTGCCAGCATTACCCGGCTAGCGGGACAAGAGACCCAGTACTTC,CASITRLAGQETQYF
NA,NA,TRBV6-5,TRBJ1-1,TGTGCCAGCAGTCCAGGGGCAGATACTGAAGCTTTCTTT,CASSPGADTEAFF
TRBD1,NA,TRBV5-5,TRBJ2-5,TGTGCCAGCAGTACGGGACAGGGTCAGCAAGAGACCCAGTACTTC,CASSTGQGQQETQYF
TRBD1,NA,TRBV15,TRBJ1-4,TGTGCCACCAGCAGAGATCGGGACAGGGAAAATGAAAAACTGTTTTTT,CATSRDRDRENEKLFF
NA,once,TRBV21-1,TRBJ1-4,TGTGCCATTAGACAGTCAACTAATGAAAAACTGTTTTTT,CAIRQSTNEKLFF
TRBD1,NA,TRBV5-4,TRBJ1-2,TGTGCCAGCAGCTTTGGACAGGGTTGGGGCGGCTACACCTTC,CASSFGQGWGGYTF
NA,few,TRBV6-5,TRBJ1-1,TGTGCCAGCAGTTACGGGCCAGGGTTCAGGAACACTGAAGCTTTCTTT,CASSYGPGFRNTEAFF
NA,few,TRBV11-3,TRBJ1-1,TGTGCCAGCAGCTTAGGCGGGAACACTGAAGCTTTCTTT,CASSLGGNTEAFF
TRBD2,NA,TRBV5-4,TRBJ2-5,TGTGCCAGCAGCTCTCGGGGAGGGCTTGGAGAGACCCAGTACTTC,CASSSRGGLGETQYF
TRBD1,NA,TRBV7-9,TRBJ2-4,TGTGCCAGCAGCTTAGCGCCAGGGGGCAAAAACATTCAGTACTTC,CASSLAPGGKNIQYF
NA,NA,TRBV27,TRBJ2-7,TGTGCCAGCAGTTTTTATAGCGGCTACGAGCAGTACTTC,CASSFYSGYEQYF
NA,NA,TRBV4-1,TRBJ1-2,TGCGCCAGCAGCCAGGCCCCGGGACAAGATAACTATGGCTACACCTTC,CASSQAPGQDNYGYTF
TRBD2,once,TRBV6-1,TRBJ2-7,TGTGCCAGCAGTGAGGAAGGACTAGCGGGAGTACTGTACGAGCAGTACTTC,CASSEEGLAGVLYEQYF
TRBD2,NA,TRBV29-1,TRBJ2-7,TGCAGCGTTACCGGGACTAGACTTCCCTACGAGCAGTACTTC,CSVTGTRLPYEQYF
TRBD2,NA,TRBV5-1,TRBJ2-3,TGCGCCAGCAGCCGGGAGACGGGAGGGTTCTCAGATACGCAGTATTTT,CASSRETGGFSDTQYF
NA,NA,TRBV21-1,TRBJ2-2,TGTGCCAGCTTCCCAGTGGCGGGCTCCACCCGGGAGCTGTTTTTT,CASFPVAGSTRELFF
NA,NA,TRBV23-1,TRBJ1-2,TGCGCCAGCAGTGTAGTTGCGCTACGCAGAAAGACCTATGGCTTC,CASSVVALRRKTYGF
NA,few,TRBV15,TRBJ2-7,TGTGCCACCAGCAGAGATGGGACGGACTACGAGCAGTACTTC,CATSRDGTDYEQYF
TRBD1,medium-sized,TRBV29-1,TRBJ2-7,TGCAGCGTTGAATACTCCCAGGGGGCGTCCGGGGAGCAGTACTTC,CSVEYSQGASGEQYF
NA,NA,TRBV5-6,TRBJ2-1,TGTGCCAGCAGCTACGGGGCTTACAATGAGCAGTTCTTC,CASSYGAYNEQFF
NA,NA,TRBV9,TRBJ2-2,TGTGCCAGCGGGTCTGGGAACACCGGGGAGCTGTTTTTT,CASGSGNTGELFF
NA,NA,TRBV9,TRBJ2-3,TGTGCCAGCAGCGTAGAGGGCAAGCTGGGTCTCTACACAGATACGCAGTATTTT,CASSVEGKLGLYTDTQYF
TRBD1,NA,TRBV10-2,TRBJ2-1,TGCGCCAGCAGTGAGTCGAGAGGGGGCTACTCGGATGAGCAGTTCTTC,CASSESRGGYSDEQFF
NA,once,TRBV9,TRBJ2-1,TGTGCCAGCAGCCCTCAGGGGGCTAGCGGGATTCATGAGCAGTTCTTC,CASSPQGASGIHEQFF